The sample holds a few counts of the clone carrying this T cell receptor (beta chain). Its target is not known. A sample-barcoded 5' primer and a J-beta primer mix were used in a second PCR of roughly 7 to 11 cycles. TCRdb recomputed calls from the 5' RACE reads with MiXCR, one row per CDR3 protein. The sample lists 1.5 million or so distinct CDR3 sequences, 42% occurring once. The CDR3 length is 13 residues. V lost 6 bases to trimming and J lost 5 bases; unmatched junction nucleotides: 5. This entry is derived from a study of blood T cells in healthy people across ages. Study-wide results and caveats: It was not known whether donors were CMV positive (a possible confounder of expanded clonotype changes).

The sequence came from a woman younger than 35 in good health. The chain is built from TRBV12-3 or TRBV12-4 and TRBJ2-5, with TRBD1 identical over 8 bases. The sequencing input was blood. The CDR3 reads CASSRDRRETQYF. CDR3 nucleotide sequence: TGTGCCAGCAGCCGGGACAGGAGGGAGACCCAGTACTTC.